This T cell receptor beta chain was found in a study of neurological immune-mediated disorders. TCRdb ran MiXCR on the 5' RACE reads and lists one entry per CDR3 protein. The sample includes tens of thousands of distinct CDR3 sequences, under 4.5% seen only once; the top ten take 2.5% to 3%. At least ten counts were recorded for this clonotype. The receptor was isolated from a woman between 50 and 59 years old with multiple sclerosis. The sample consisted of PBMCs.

Here the CDR3 reads CASSLSGTSSYNEQFF. The CDR3 nucleotides read TGTGCCAGCAGCTTGTCAGGGACGAGCTCCTACAATGAGCAGTTCTTC. The chain recombines TRBV5-6 with TRBJ2-1; D might be TRBD1 or TRBD2, each matching 5 bases. Trimming cost V 1 base and J 0 bases, with 11 bases left between them. The CDR3 is 16 amino acids. From germline, CDR1 is SGHDT and CDR2 YYEEEE.